What follows is one T cell receptor beta chain and its context. Antigen unknown. This sample is part of a study of blood T cells in healthy people across ages. Study-wide findings and caveats: In older individuals, TCR beta diversity per million T cells was lower, falling roughly linearly with age. Higher diversity and more naive CD4+ cells were features of long-lived donors, compared to aged donors.

Alongside a J-beta primer mix, a sample-barcoded 5' primer served in a second PCR lasting roughly 7 to 12 cycles. TCRdb fed the 5' RACE reads into MiXCR, producing one record per CDR3 protein. Among 1 million to 1.2 million distinct CDR3 sequences, 35% to 45% were seen once, and the ten largest hold around 13%. Trimming at V came to 5 bases and at J to 1 base, leaving 4 bases not matched to a gene. Germline V gives CDR1 DFQATT, CDR2 SNEGSKA (reference sequence). This CDR3 has 14 amino acids. This TCR came from a man in his late teens or twenties in good health. J is TRBJ2-7 and V is TRBV20-1; 11 nucleotides line up with TRBD2. The material sequenced was blood. CDR3 loop: CSARGTSGSYEQYF. The DNA of the CDR3 is TGCAGTGCTCGAGGGACTAGCGGATCCTACGAGCAGTACTTC.